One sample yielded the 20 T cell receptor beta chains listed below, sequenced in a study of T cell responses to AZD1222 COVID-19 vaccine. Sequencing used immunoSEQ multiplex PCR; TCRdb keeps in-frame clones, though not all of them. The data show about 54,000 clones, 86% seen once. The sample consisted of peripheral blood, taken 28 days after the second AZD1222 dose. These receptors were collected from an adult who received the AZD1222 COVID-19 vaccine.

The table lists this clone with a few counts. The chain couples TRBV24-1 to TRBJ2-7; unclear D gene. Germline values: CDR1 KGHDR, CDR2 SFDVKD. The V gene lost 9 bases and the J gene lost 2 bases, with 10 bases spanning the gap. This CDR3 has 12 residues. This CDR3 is CATPVRTYEQYF. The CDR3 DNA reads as TGTGCCACCCCGGTGCGCACCTACGAGCAGTACTTC.

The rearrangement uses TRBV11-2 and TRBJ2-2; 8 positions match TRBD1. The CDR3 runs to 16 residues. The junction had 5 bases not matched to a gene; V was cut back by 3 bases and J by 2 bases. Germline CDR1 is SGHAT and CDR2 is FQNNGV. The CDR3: CASSFGGQGNTGELFF. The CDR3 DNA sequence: TGTGCCAGCAGCTTTGGTGGACAGGGCAACACCGGGGAGCTGTTTTTT. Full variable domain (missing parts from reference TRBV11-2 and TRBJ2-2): EAGVAQSPRYKIIEKRQSVAFWCNPISGHATLYWYQQILGQGPKLLIQFQNNGVVDDSQLPKDRFSAERLKGVDSTLKIQPAKLEDSAVYLCASSFGGQGNTGELFFGEGSRLTVL.

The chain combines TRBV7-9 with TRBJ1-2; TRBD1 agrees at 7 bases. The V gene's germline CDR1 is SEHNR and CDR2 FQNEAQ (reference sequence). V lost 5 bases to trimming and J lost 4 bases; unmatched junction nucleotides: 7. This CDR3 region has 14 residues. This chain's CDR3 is CASSPTGSVYGYTF. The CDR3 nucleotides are TGTGCCAGCAGCCCGACAGGGTCGGTCTATGGCTACACCTTC.

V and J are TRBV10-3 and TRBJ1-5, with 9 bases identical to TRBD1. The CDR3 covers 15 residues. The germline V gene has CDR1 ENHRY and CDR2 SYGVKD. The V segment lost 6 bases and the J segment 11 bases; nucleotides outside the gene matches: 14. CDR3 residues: CAISAVGQGPLSQHF. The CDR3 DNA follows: TGTGCCATCAGCGCAGTTGGACAGGGGCCGCTCTCCCAGCATTTT.

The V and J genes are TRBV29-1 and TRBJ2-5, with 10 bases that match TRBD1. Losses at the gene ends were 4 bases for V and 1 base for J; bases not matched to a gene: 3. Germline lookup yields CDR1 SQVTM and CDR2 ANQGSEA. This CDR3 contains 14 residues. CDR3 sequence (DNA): TGCAGCGTTGTGGGGGACAGGGGCCAAGAGACCCAGTACTTC. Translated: CSVVGDRGQETQYF. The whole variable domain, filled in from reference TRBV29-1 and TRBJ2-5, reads SAVISQKPSRDICQRGTSLTIQCQVDSQVTMMFWYRQQPGQSLTLIATANQGSEATYESGFVIDKFPISRPNLTFSTLTVSNMSPEDSSIYLCSVVGDRGQETQYFGPGTRLLVL.

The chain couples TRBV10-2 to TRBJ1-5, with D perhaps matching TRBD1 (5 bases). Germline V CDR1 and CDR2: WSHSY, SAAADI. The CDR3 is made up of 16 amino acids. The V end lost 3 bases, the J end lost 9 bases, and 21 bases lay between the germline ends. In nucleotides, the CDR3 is TGCGCCAGCAGTGACCACGACGGGACGGCAGTTTGGCCCCAGCATTTT. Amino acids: CASSDHDGTAVWPQHF.

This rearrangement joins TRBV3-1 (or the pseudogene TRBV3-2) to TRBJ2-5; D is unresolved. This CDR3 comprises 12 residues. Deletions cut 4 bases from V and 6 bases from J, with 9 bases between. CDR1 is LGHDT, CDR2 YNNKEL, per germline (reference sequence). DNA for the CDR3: TGTGCCAGCAGCCGAGCTCTCCAGACCCAGTACTTC. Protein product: CASSRALQTQYF.

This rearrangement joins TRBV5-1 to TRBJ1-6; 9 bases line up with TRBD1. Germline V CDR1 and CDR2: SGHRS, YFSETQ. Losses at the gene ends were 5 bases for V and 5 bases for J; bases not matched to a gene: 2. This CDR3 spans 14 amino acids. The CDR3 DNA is TGCGCCAGCAGGAGACAGGGGGATAATTCACCCCTCCACTTT. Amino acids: CASRRQGDNSPLHF.

The CDR3 sequence: CASSYPMTDPNQPQHF. CDR3 nucleotides: TGTGCCAGCAGTTACCCGATGACAGACCCAAACCAGCCCCAGCATTTT. The genes are TRBV6-2 or TRBV6-3 and TRBJ1-5; possible D gene TRBD1, 5 bases. CDR1 is MNHEY, CDR2 SVGEGT, per germline. This CDR3 spans 16 amino acids. Trimming shortened V by 2 bases and J by 7 bases, and 18 bases separated the two germline ends.

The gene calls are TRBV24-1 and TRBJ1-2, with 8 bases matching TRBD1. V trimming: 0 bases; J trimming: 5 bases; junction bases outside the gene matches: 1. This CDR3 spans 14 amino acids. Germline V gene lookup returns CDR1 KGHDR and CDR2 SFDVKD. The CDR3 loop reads CATSDLDRGYGYTF. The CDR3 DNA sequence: TGTGCCACCAGTGATTTGGACAGGGGTTATGGCTACACCTTC.

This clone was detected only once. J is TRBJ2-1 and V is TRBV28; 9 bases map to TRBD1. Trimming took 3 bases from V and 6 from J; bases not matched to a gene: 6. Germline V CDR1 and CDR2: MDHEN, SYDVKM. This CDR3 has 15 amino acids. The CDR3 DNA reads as TGTGCCAGCAGTTTGGCGGGACAGGGTCTCAATGAGCAGTTCTTC. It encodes CASSLAGQGLNEQFF.

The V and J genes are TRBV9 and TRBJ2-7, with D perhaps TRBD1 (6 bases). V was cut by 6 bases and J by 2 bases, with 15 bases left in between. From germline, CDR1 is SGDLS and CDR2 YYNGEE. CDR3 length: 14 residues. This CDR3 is CASTPTGDTYEQYF. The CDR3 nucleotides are TGTGCCAGCACCCCGACAGGAGACACCTACGAGCAGTACTTC.

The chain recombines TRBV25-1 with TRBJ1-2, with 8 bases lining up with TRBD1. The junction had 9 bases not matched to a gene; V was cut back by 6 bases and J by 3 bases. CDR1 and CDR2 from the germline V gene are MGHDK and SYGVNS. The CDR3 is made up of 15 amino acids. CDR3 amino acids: CASRASTGAYYGYTF. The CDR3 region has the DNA TGTGCCAGCAGGGCGTCGACAGGGGCTTACTATGGCTACACCTTC.

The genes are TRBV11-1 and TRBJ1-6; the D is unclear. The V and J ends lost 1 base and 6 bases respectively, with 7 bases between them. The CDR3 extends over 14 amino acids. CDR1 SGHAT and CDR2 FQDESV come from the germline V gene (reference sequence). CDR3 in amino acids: CASSLDDRNSPLHF. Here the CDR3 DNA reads TGTGCCAGCAGCTTAGATGACCGTAATTCACCCCTCCACTTT.

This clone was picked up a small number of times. CDR3 sequence reads: CASSSGLAGGSANEQFF. CDR3 sequence (DNA): TGTGCCAGCAGCTCGGGACTAGCGGGAGGTTCAGCCAATGAGCAGTTCTTC. The chain is built from TRBV7-2 and TRBJ2-1, with 15 positions matching TRBD2. The CDR3 is 17 residues long. Germline V CDR1 and CDR2: SGHTA, FQGNSA. V shed 4 bases and J 6 bases; nucleotides not matched to a gene: 7. Full variable domain (missing parts from reference TRBV7-2 and TRBJ2-1): GAGVSQSPSNKVTEKGKDVELRCDPISGHTALYWYRQSLGQGLEFLIYFQGNSAPDKSGLPSDRFSAERTGGSVSTLTIQRTQQEDSAVYLCASSSGLAGGSANEQFFGPGTRLTVL.

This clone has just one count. This CDR3 is CASSRRAGEAFF. CDR3 in DNA: TGTGCCAGCTCACGGAGGGCTGGCGAAGCTTTCTTT. The chain combines TRBV28 with TRBJ1-1; D unresolved. Germline loops: CDR1 MDHEN, CDR2 SYDVKM. The CDR3 has 12 amino acids. V was pared by 8 bases and J by 8 bases, with 15 bases between.

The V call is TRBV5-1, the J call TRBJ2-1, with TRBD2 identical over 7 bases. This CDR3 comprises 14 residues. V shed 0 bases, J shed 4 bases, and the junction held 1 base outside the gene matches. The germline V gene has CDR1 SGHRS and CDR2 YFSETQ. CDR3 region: CASSLGLAYNEQFF. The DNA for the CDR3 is TGCGCCAGCAGCTTGGGACTAGCATACAATGAGCAGTTCTTC.

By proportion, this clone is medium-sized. CDR3 region: CSSSSYNEQFF. In nucleotides, the CDR3 is TGCAGCTCGAGCTCCTACAATGAGCAGTTCTTC. This chain joins TRBV20-1 and TRBJ2-1; D ambiguous. CDR3 length: 11 amino acids. Germline loops: CDR1 DFQATT, CDR2 SNEGSKA (reference sequence).

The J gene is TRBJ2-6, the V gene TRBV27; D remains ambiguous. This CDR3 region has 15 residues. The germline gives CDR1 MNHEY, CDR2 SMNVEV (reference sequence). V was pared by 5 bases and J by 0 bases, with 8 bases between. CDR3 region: CASSTVHSGANVLTF. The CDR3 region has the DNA TGTGCCAGCAGTACGGTCCACTCTGGGGCCAACGTCCTGACTTTC.

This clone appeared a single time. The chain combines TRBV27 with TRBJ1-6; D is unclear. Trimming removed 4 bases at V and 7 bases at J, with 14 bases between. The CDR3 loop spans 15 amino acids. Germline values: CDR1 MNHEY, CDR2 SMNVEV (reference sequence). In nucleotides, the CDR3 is TGTGCCAGCAGTTGGGATAAAACCGGGAATTCACCCCTCCACTTT. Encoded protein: CASSWDKTGNSPLHF.